This T cell receptor beta chain originates from a study of STAT3 mutations in large granular lymphocyte leukemia. Points from the study as a whole: Persisting codominant clonotypes may have hidden a small pathogenic clone. No sample exists from the first appearance of each clone. In T-cell large granular lymphocyte leukemia, about half of patients showed multiple immunodominant subclonotypes. In several patients, dominant TCR clone burden exceeded STAT3 mutant burden, suggesting STAT3 mutation arose secondarily. Differing intervals and regimens complicate linking therapy response to clone burden.

On this clone: The antigen remains undetermined.

The ends lost 7 bases at V and 4 bases at J; junction bases unmatched: 12. Germline CDR1 and CDR2: SQVTM and ANQGSEA. The CDR3 is 15 amino acids. Using immunoSEQ multiplex PCR, the repertoire was profiled, and TCRdb retains in-frame clones only, with some absent. Here the sample spans roughly 30,000 clones, over 65% being singletons. Sequencing was done on a sample of peripheral blood mononuclear cells. The V call is TRBV29-1, the J call TRBJ2-3; 9 positions agree with TRBD2. This TCR was recovered from a woman aged 45-59 years with T-cell large granular lymphocyte leukemia. Some clones in this sample may be carry-over from other donors' samples. CDR3 DNA: TGCAGCGCCTCCTTTAGCGGGAGTAGGGCAGATACGCAGTATTTT. Translation gives CSASFSGSRADTQYF.